Below, one T cell receptor (beta chain) is given with its context. The data stem from a study of blood T cell repertoires in COVID-19. Some clones are missing from TCRdb's copy, which holds only in-frame ones; the method was immunoSEQ multiplex PCR. The sample lists tens of thousands of clones; more than 75% were seen once. CDR3 length equals 16 residues. Germline V lookup: CDR1 SGHTA, CDR2 FQGNSA. V shed 6 bases, J shed 6 bases, and the junction held 12 bases outside the gene matches. Input material: peripheral blood. J is TRBJ2-2 and V is TRBV7-2; 8 nucleotides match TRBD2. The sequence derives from a man aged 50 to 59 with acute or convalescent COVID-19. The CDR3: CASSRSGGVKAGELFF. The CDR3 region has the DNA TGTGCCAGCAGTCGATCCGGGGGGGTAAAGGCCGGGGAGCTGTTTTTT.